This TCR beta chain was found in a study of T cell responses to AZD1222 COVID-19 vaccine. Points from the study as a whole: The donor group comprised mostly white British people and more females; the analysis possibly underestimated clonal diversity. Regions 160-218 and 743-854 held dominance among vaccine-associated CD4 TCRs, which spanned spike. Breadth and depth of Spike-specific TCRs rose after two AZD1222 doses. Baseline seropositivity occurred in only six AZD1222 recipients.

Comment on this clone: As yet, its antigen is unknown.

The J segment lost 12 bases and the V segment lost 3 bases, leaving 5 bases of the junction unmatched. The CDR3 has 12 amino acids. Germline V CDR1 and CDR2: LGHDT, YNNKEL (reference sequence). Profiling relied on immunoSEQ multiplex PCR, and the TCRdb table lists in-frame clones only, not all of them. This table has some 130,000 clones, 85% to 90% appearing once. The rearrangement joins TRBV3-1 (or the pseudogene TRBV3-2) to TRBJ2-1; 7 bases fit TRBD2. This sample comprised peripheral blood, obtained on day 0 of AZD1222 vaccination. This clonotype originated in an adult in good health. CDR3 amino acids: CASSQRETMQFF. CDR3 DNA sequence: TGTGCCAGCAGCCAGCGGGAGACTATGCAGTTCTTC.